The 32 T cell receptor beta chains below come from one sample, sequenced in a study of T cells in Graves' hyperthyroidism and ophthalmopathy. TCR beta CDR3 regions were amplified from RNA transcripts. A set of HTBI primers served as the primers for a first-round RT-PCR of the TCR CDR3. TCRdb itself ran the multiplex PCR reads through MiXCR, one entry per CDR3 protein. The sample has a few hundred thousand distinct CDR3 sequences; about a sixth are singletons. The sequenced sample was blood. The receptors here all came from a man aged 40-50 years with Graves' hyperthyroidism.

This clonotype was counted ten times or more. The chain employs TRBV6-2 or TRBV6-3 and TRBJ2-7; D might be TRBD1 or TRBD2, each matching 6 bases. Trimming pared 8 bases from V and 6 bases from J, leaving 29 bases between. Germline assignment: CDR1 MNHEY and CDR2 SVGEGT. This CDR3 has 17 amino acids. The CDR3 nucleotides read TGTGCCAGCCGGCAAAGGGGGGCAGACAAGACGAAGGGCGAGCAGTACTTC. Its translation is CASRQRGADKTKGEQYF.

On this clonotype itself: One end of the junction is discordant with germline, which a read error may explain. The rearrangement joins TRBV18 to TRBJ1-2; D may be TRBD1 (6 bases). Germline CDR1 KGHSH, CDR2 LQKENI. The CDR3 loop spans 13 amino acids. The CDR3 coding sequence is TGTGCCAGCACACCCGACAGGACCTATGGCTACACCTTC. This gives the protein CASTPDRTYGYTF.

This clonotype was picked up many times. The chain employs TRBV18 and TRBJ2-6; D uncertain. The V end was cut by 6 bases, the J end by 5 bases, with 8 bases between. CDR1 is KGHSH, CDR2 LQKENI, per germline. CDR3 size: 13 residues. The CDR3 is CASSNNRANVLTF. The CDR3, as DNA: TGTGCCAGCTCTAACAACAGGGCCAACGTCCTGACTTTC.

This clonotype was counted many times. V usage is TRBV10-1 and J usage is TRBJ2-7, with D hard to call. With 0 bases removed from V and 2 bases from J, the gap between germline ends came to 8 bases. CDR1 WNHNN and CDR2 SYGVQD come from the germline V gene (reference sequence). The CDR3 is made up of 14 amino acids. CDR3 residues: CASSESYGPYEQYF. The CDR3 bases are TGCGCCAGCAGTGAGTCGTATGGACCCTACGAGCAGTACTTC.

This rearrangement joins TRBV7-2 to TRBJ2-5; maybe TRBD1 (6 bases). The CDR3 consists of 14 residues. The germline CDR1 and CDR2 sequences are SGHTA and FQGNSA. Between the trimmed V and J ends, which lost 1 base and 5 bases, there was a span of 11 bases. The CDR3 here is CASSLGQVRETQYF. CDR3 DNA: TGTGCCAGCAGCTTAGGACAGGTTAGGGAGACCCAGTACTTC.

This clonotype was counted a few times. The rearrangement uses TRBV19 and TRBJ1-2; 8 bases fit TRBD1. The CDR3 length is 14 residues. Trimming removed 6 bases from V and 6 bases from J; junction bases left unmatched: 9. Germline CDR1 reads LNHDA; CDR2 reads SQIVND (reference sequence). The CDR3 reads CASRSRDRNHGYTF. In DNA form, the CDR3 reads TGTGCCAGTAGATCCCGGGACAGGAATCATGGCTACACCTTC.

In its sample, this clonotype was seen many times. The V gene is TRBV3-1, the J gene TRBJ2-1; 11 nucleotides align to TRBD2. The CDR3 is made up of 18 amino acids. The germline V gene has CDR1 LGHDT and CDR2 YNNKEL (reference sequence). After removal of 1 base from V and 0 bases from J, the junction contained 5 bases not matched to a gene. In DNA form, the CDR3 reads TGTGCCAGCAGCCAAGTTAGCGGGGGGGCCCTCTCCTACAATGAGCAGTTCTTC. Protein sequence: CASSQVSGGALSYNEQFF.

The table lists this clonotype with many counts. V is TRBV20-1 and J is TRBJ2-5, with a weak D call TRBD1 (5 bases). The CDR3 spans 13 residues. CDR1 and CDR2 (germline): DFQATT, SNEGSKA (reference sequence). The V end was cut by 1 base, the J end by 1 base, with 7 bases between. CDR3 DNA sequence: TGCAGTGCTAGAGGGGGCGCCCAAGAGACCCAGTACTTC. Encoded protein: CSARGGAQETQYF.

The table lists this clonotype with a few counts. This chain joins TRBV4-3 and TRBJ1-1, with D perhaps matching TRBD1 (6 bases). This CDR3 has 15 residues. Looked up from germline, CDR1 is LGHNA and CDR2 is YSLEER. Between the trimmed V and J ends, which lost 0 bases and 6 bases, there was a span of 14 bases. The DNA of the CDR3 is TGCGCCAGCAGCCAAGATTGGGGGCTGTCGGCTGAAGCTTTCTTT. Residues: CASSQDWGLSAEAFF.

This clonotype was recorded at least ten times. The CDR3 DNA sequence: TGTGCCAGCAGCTTCACAGGCCGCGAGCAGTACTTC. Translating it yields CASSFTGREQYF. This chain joins TRBV5-8 and TRBJ2-7; D perhaps matches TRBD1 (5 bases). V dropped 2 bases and J dropped 6 bases, with 9 bases sitting between them. Germline CDR1 is SGHTS and CDR2 is YDEGEE. The CDR3 loop spans 12 amino acids.

This clonotype has only a few counts. V gene TRBV10-3 combines with J gene TRBJ1-4; 8 positions agree with TRBD1. CDR1 is ENHRY and CDR2 is SYGVKD in the germline V gene. The V and J ends lost 1 base and 6 bases, in that order; junction bases with no gene match: 7. The CDR3 covers 16 residues. The CDR3 sequence: CAISELGQGRDEKLFF. The CDR3 bases are TGTGCCATCAGTGAGTTAGGACAGGGACGTGATGAAAAACTGTTTTTT.

In its sample, this clonotype was seen many times. CDR3 nucleotides: TGTGCCAGCAGCTTACTTTATAGCAATCAGCCCCAGCATTTT. Its translation: CASSLLYSNQPQHF. This chain links TRBV3-1 with TRBJ1-5; D gene unclear. Germline values: CDR1 LGHDT, CDR2 YNNKEL (reference sequence). V shed 5 bases and J shed 0 bases, with 8 bases lying between them. CDR3 size: 14 residues.

The sample holds a few counts of this clonotype. This could be a read error, since a much larger clone is one nucleotide away. J is TRBJ2-2 and V is TRBV28; D might be TRBD2 (5 bases). The CDR3 is 13 amino acids. In germline, CDR1 is MDHEN, CDR2 SYDVKM. CDR3 nucleotide sequence: TGTGCCAGCAGTTTTTTCGGCCCCGGGGAGCCGTTTTTT. The encoded protein is CASSFFGPGEPFF.

This clonotype was seen once. The chain links TRBV28 to TRBJ1-5; D remains unclear. Per germline, CDR1 MDHEN and CDR2 SYDVKM. V lost 3 bases and J lost 6, with 9 bases in between. The CDR3 is made up of 13 amino acids. The CDR3 is CASSLYRSQPQHF. Here the CDR3 DNA reads TGTGCCAGCAGTTTGTATAGGAGTCAGCCCCAGCATTTT.

CDR3 in amino acids: CASSRPGATYEQYF. The CDR3 DNA reads as TGTGCCAGCAGTCGGCCGGGGGCTACCTACGAGCAGTACTTC. The chain combines TRBV6-1 with TRBJ2-7, with D tentatively TRBD1 or TRBD2 (6 bases each). The V gene's germline CDR1 is MNHNS and CDR2 SASEGT. CDR3 length: 14 residues. The ends were cut back, 5 bases at V and 2 bases at J, with 13 bases in the middle.

This clonotype was found many times. This sequence joins TRBV28 and TRBJ1-3; D gene uncertain. CDR1 MDHEN and CDR2 SYDVKM come from the germline V gene. The CDR3 is made up of 13 amino acids. The ends were cut back, 3 bases at V and 4 bases at J, with 7 bases in the middle. Here the CDR3 reads CASSLGRGNTIYF. The CDR3 nucleotides are TGTGCCAGCAGTTTGGGGAGAGGAAACACCATATATTTT.

The rearrangement uses TRBV5-1 and TRBJ2-7, with a possible D match to TRBD2 (6 bases). The CDR3 extends over 13 amino acids. The ends were cut back, 0 bases at V and 6 bases at J, with 10 bases in the middle. Germline V gene data show CDR1 as SGHRS and CDR2 as YFSETQ. CDR3 loop: CASSLAAGFEQYF. As DNA, the CDR3 is TGCGCCAGCAGCTTGGCCGCGGGATTCGAGCAGTACTTC.

The V call is TRBV7-2, the J call TRBJ2-5; TRBD2 agrees at 15 bases. The CDR3 runs to 16 residues. V gave up 5 bases and J gave up 4 bases; unmatched junction bases: 5. CDR1 is SGHTA and CDR2 is FQGNSA in the germline V gene. CDR3 in amino acids: CASSRTSGGAAETQYF. Here the CDR3 DNA reads TGTGCCAGCAGCCGGACTAGCGGGGGGGCAGCAGAGACCCAGTACTTC.

This clonotype occurred many times. The chain carries TRBV28 and TRBJ1-2; 9 nucleotides align to TRBD1. The J segment lost 4 bases and the V segment lost 4 bases, leaving 7 bases of the junction unmatched. The germline CDR1 and CDR2 sequences are MDHEN and SYDVKM. The CDR3 is 15 residues long. In DNA form, the CDR3 reads TGTGCCAGCAGTTCACAGGGGGCGGGTGGCTATGGCTACACCTTC. Encoded protein: CASSSQGAGGYGYTF.

This clonotype was found many times. This chain links TRBV3-1 with TRBJ1-1; tentatively, D is TRBD1 (6 bases). In germline, CDR1 is LGHDT, CDR2 YNNKEL (reference sequence). V shed 0 bases and J shed 11 bases, with 13 bases lying between them. There are 13 residues in the CDR3. CDR3 in DNA: TGTGCCAGCAGCCAAGATACAGGGCGCGCGGCTTTCTTT. Translated, it gives CASSQDTGRAAFF.

In this sample, this clonotype turned up many times. J is TRBJ2-1 and V is TRBV7-2; TRBD1 matches 8 bases. Germline CDR1 is SGHTA and CDR2 is FQGNSA. After removal of 0 bases from V and 9 bases from J, the junction contained 7 bases not matched to a gene. The CDR3 runs 15 residues. CDR3 amino acids: CASSLAWTGSPEQFF. CDR3 nucleotide sequence: TGTGCCAGCAGCTTAGCCTGGACAGGGAGTCCTGAGCAGTTCTTC. Looking up the rest from reference TRBV7-2 and TRBJ2-1 gives the full variable domain: GAGVSQSPSNKVTEKGKDVELRCDPISGHTALYWYRQSLGQGLEFLIYFQGNSAPDKSGLPSDRFSAERTGGSVSTLTIQRTQQEDSAVYLCASSLAWTGSPEQFFGPGTRLTVL.

This clonotype occurred many times. This chain connects TRBV5-1 to TRBJ1-5; 11 nucleotides line up with TRBD1. Trimming cost V 4 bases and J 6 bases; bases outside gene matches: 3. The CDR3 covers 14 residues. Germline V gene lookup returns CDR1 SGHRS and CDR2 YFSETQ. DNA for the CDR3: TGCGCCAGCAGCAGTGGGACAGGGGGTCAGCCCCAGCATTTT. This encodes CASSSGTGGQPQHF.

Worth noting for this clonotype: Given a much more abundant clone one base away, this may be a read error. This rearrangement joins TRBV7-9 to TRBJ2-3; no firm D call. The DNA end lines up better with TRBJ1-5; the J call may be wrong. Germline values: CDR1 SEHNR, CDR2 FQNEAQ (reference sequence). The CDR3 length is 14 residues. The CDR3 here is CASSLSTSTDTQHF. CDR3 bases: TGTGCCAGCAGCTTATCTACTAGCACAGATACGCAGCATTTT.

The chain couples TRBV27 to TRBJ1-5; 7 bases are a match to TRBD1. Germline CDR1 reads MNHEY; CDR2 reads SMNVEV (reference sequence). J was trimmed by 6 bases and V by 5 bases; bases with no gene match: 7. The CDR3 totals 14 residues. The CDR3 loop is CASSAQEGAQPQHF. As DNA, the CDR3 is TGTGCCAGCAGTGCGCAAGAGGGGGCTCAGCCCCAGCATTTT.

As concerns this clonotype: This may arise from a read error, as a much more abundant clone is one base away. The genes are TRBV7-2 and TRBJ2-3; 8 bases align to TRBD2. Germline loops: CDR1 SGHTA, CDR2 FQGNSA. After removal of 4 bases from V and 2 bases from J, the junction contained 5 bases not matched to a gene. CDR3 length equals 15 residues. The CDR3 loop reads CASSYSGAATDTQYF. Here the CDR3 DNA reads TGTGCCAGCAGCTATAGCGGGGCCGCCACAGATACGCAGTATTTT.

This clonotype was observed at least ten times. The rearrangement joins TRBV28 to TRBJ1-2, with 9 bases identical to TRBD1. V shed 7 bases, J shed 6 bases, and the junction held 6 bases outside the gene matches. Germline CDR1 is MDHEN and CDR2 is SYDVKM. There are 13 residues in the CDR3. CDR3 sequence: CASTPGQGDGYTF. The CDR3 nucleotides are TGTGCCAGCACCCCGGGACAGGGTGATGGCTACACCTTC.

This clonotype showed up many times. This chain uses TRBV29-1 with TRBJ2-5; perhaps TRBD2 as D (6 bases). V gave up 2 bases and J gave up 6 bases, with 10 bases separating them. CDR1 and CDR2 (germline): SQVTM, ANQGSEA. The CDR3 has 12 residues. CDR3 nucleotide sequence: TGCAGCGTTGAACAAGGGAGGCAGACCCAGTACTTC. Its translation is CSVEQGRQTQYF.

This clonotype was detected many times. The V and J genes are TRBV6-1 and TRBJ1-6, with 9 bases lining up with TRBD1. Trimming at V came to 5 bases and at J to 8 bases, leaving 10 bases not matched to a gene. The germline gives CDR1 MNHNS, CDR2 SASEGT. This CDR3 is 16 amino acids long. The CDR3 loop reads CASSKQGALGYSPLHF. In DNA form, the CDR3 reads TGTGCCAGCAGTAAACAGGGGGCGTTAGGTTATTCACCCCTCCACTTT.

This clonotype showed up just once. Since a much larger clone is just one base distant, this may be a read error. This CDR3 is CATSRDKTSSYNGQFF. The DNA for the CDR3 is TGTGCCACCAGCAGAGATAAAACTAGCTCCTACAATGGGCAGTTCTTC. The chain links TRBV15 to TRBJ2-1, with D tentatively TRBD2 (6 bases). The length of the CDR3 is 16 residues. The germline CDR1 and CDR2 sequences are LNHNV and YYDKDF (reference sequence).

This clonotype appeared many times. This chain links TRBV7-6 with TRBJ2-3, with 7 bases identical to TRBD2. With V trimmed by 6 bases and J by 7 bases, 13 bases remained unmatched. The germline gives CDR1 SGHVS, CDR2 FNYEAQ. The CDR3 consists of 15 residues. The CDR3 reads CASRASTSPGNTQYF. CDR3 nucleotide sequence: TGTGCCAGCAGAGCCTCGACTAGCCCCGGCAATACGCAGTATTTT.

V usage is TRBV12-3 or TRBV12-4 and J usage is TRBJ1-1; TRBD1 aligns across 9 bases. CDR3 size: 15 residues. Trimming removed 8 bases from V and 1 base from J; junction bases left unmatched: 8. CDR3 coding DNA: TGTGCCAGCGGGGGGGGGACAGGGCCGAACACTGAAGCTTTCTTT. This gives the protein CASGGGTGPNTEAFF.

This clonotype was counted a few times. This chain uses TRBV18 with TRBJ1-6; a weak D match, TRBD1 (5 bases). Germline CDR1 is KGHSH and CDR2 is LQKENI. The CDR3 length is 15 residues. V lost 3 bases and J 6 bases, leaving 12 bases between the germline ends. The CDR3 nucleotides read TGTGCCAGCTCACCGGGCAGGGTTGTTAATTCACCCCTCCACTTT. It specifies CASSPGRVVNSPLHF.